What follows describes a single T cell receptor (beta chain). Its target is unknown. PCR was performed using 60 Vbeta and 13 Jbeta primers. In the authors' workflow: Tens of millions of unique TCR beta chains, roughly 11 million shared, were counted in a later analysis. This table comes from immunoSEQ multiplex PCR, and its TCRdb copy is limited to in-frame clones, with some not included. D and trimming come from the DNA, and the V and J calls and clone size come from that table. The sample includes approximately 70,000 clones, around three quarters seen only once; the top ten take roughly 9.8%. The CDR3 contains 10 residues. Germline values: CDR1 GTSNPN, CDR2 SVGIG (reference sequence). The V end lost 1 base, the J end lost 8 bases, and 5 bases lay between the germline ends. This entry belongs to a study of cytomegalovirus exposure and HLA in healthy donors. Whole-study results and caveats: Exclusion as indistinguishable affected some V segments, including TRBV6-2 and TRBV6-3.

The rearrangement uses TRBV30 and TRBJ1-1, with D uncertain. This sequence originates from a woman aged 45-65 years in good health and CMV-seropositive. Material for sequencing was PBMCs. CDR3: CAWSGSEAFF. The CDR3 DNA reads TGTGCCTGGAGTGGGAGCGAAGCTTTCTTT.